The 28 T cell receptor beta chains given below trace back to one sample, sequenced in a study of blood T cell repertoires in COVID-19. Measured with immunoSEQ multiplex PCR; TCRdb has only the in-frame clones, and not every one. The data show roughly 250,000 clones, with approximately 86% seen just once and roughly 3.5% held by the top ten. The material sequenced was PBMCs or T cells enriched from blood (not recorded which). These receptors all come from a woman in her thirties or forties with acute COVID-19.

The genes are TRBV11-3 and TRBJ2-3, with 9 nucleotides matching TRBD2. Germline lookup yields CDR1 SGHNT and CDR2 YENEEA. This CDR3 has 15 amino acids. V lost 3 bases and J lost 2; bases outside the gene matches: 3. CDR3 sequence reads: CASSFSSGVTDTQYF. The DNA of the CDR3 is TGTGCCAGCAGCTTTTCTAGCGGGGTCACAGATACGCAGTATTTT.

The chain links TRBV6-5 to TRBJ1-5, with TRBD1 identical over 11 bases. The CDR3 consists of 14 residues. V was clipped by 6 bases and J by 6 bases; unmatched bases: 4. Germline V lookup: CDR1 MNHEY, CDR2 SVGAGI. The CDR3 protein is CASSAGTGGQPQHF. The CDR3 bases are TGTGCCAGCAGCGCCGGGACAGGGGGTCAGCCCCAGCATTTT.

V and J are TRBV5-1 and TRBJ2-3; the match to TRBD2 covers 7 bases. The CDR3 has 17 residues. CDR1 is SGHRS and CDR2 is YFSETQ in the germline V gene. The V and J ends lost 0 bases and 4 bases, in that order; junction bases with no gene match: 11. CDR3 sequence (DNA): TGCGCCAGCAGCTTGGGTCCTGGCGGGAGTGAGTCAGATACGCAGTATTTT. It is translated as CASSLGPGGSESDTQYF. The whole variable domain, filled in from reference TRBV5-1 and TRBJ2-3, reads KAGVTQTPRYLIKTRGQQVTLSCSPISGHRSVSWYQQTPGQGLQFLFEYFSETQRNKGNFPGRFSGRQFSNSRSEMNVSTLELGDSALYLCASSLGPGGSESDTQYFGPGTRLTVL.

V usage is TRBV4-1 and J usage is TRBJ1-1; 9 nucleotides match TRBD1. Per germline, CDR1 MGHRA and CDR2 YSYEKL. This CDR3 spans 15 amino acids. Trimming at V came to 5 bases and at J to 5 bases, leaving 9 bases not matched to a gene. CDR3 sequence: CASSSETGGLTEAFF. The DNA of the CDR3 is TGCGCCAGCAGCTCGGAGACAGGGGGTCTTACTGAAGCTTTCTTT.

The chain couples TRBV6-5 to TRBJ1-2, with a possible D match to TRBD1 (5 bases). V lost 6 bases, J lost 4 bases, and 6 bases lay in between. This CDR3 spans 11 amino acids. Germline V lookup: CDR1 MNHEY, CDR2 SVGAGI. The CDR3 spells CASRGLYGYTF. The CDR3 DNA reads as TGTGCCAGCAGGGGGCTCTATGGCTACACCTTC.

Concerning this clone itself: A read error may produce the germline difference seen at one junction end. The chain joins TRBV6-5 to TRBJ1-5; tentative D call: TRBD1 (6 bases). Germline V gene data show CDR1 as MNHEY and CDR2 as SVGAGI. CDR3 length: 12 residues. CDR3 loop: CGLGGADQPQHF. The CDR3 nucleotides are TGCGGCCTGGGGGGGGCCGATCAGCCCCAGCATTTT.

The rearrangement uses TRBV28 and TRBJ2-7, with 9 bases that match TRBD1. Germline assignment: CDR1 MDHEN and CDR2 SYDVKM. The CDR3 has 14 residues. The V segment lost 4 bases and the J segment 0 bases; nucleotides outside the gene matches: 1. The DNA for the CDR3 is TGTGCCAGCAGTTGGGACAGGGTCTCCTACGAGCAGTACTTC. Translating gives CASSWDRVSYEQYF. The variable domain in full, with the rest retrieved from reference TRBV28 and TRBJ2-7, is DVKVTQSSRYLVKRTGEKVFLECVQDMDHENMFWYRQDPGLGLRLIYFSYDVKMKEKGDIPEGYSVSREKKERFSLILESASTNQTSMYLCASSWDRVSYEQYFGPGTRLTVT.

The chain has TRBV7-9 and TRBJ2-4, with D possibly TRBD2 on 6 matching bases. Per germline, CDR1 SEHNR and CDR2 FQNEAQ (reference sequence). Trimming removed 5 bases at V and 0 bases at J, with 14 bases between. CDR3 length: 16 amino acids. CDR3 region: CASSTPGDIAKNIQYF. The CDR3 region has the DNA TGTGCCAGCAGCACTCCGGGAGACATAGCCAAAAACATTCAGTACTTC.

The J gene is TRBJ1-2, the V gene TRBV13, with 10 bases identical to TRBD1. The CDR3 spans 15 residues. Trimming at V came to 0 bases and at J to 8 bases, leaving 6 bases not matched to a gene. Germline CDR1 is PRHDT and CDR2 is FYEKMQ (reference sequence). The CDR3 nucleotides are TGTGCCAGCAGCTTAGGCCGGGACAGGGGTAGAGGCTACACCTTC. Its protein is CASSLGRDRGRGYTF.

V usage is TRBV27 and J usage is TRBJ1-3, with 7 bases identical to TRBD1. Germline V gene sequence: CDR1 MNHEY, CDR2 SMNVEV (reference sequence). The length of the CDR3 is 16 residues. V shed 4 bases and J 3 bases; nucleotides not matched to a gene: 9. The CDR3 here is CASSSTGDLFGNTIYF. The CDR3, as DNA: TGTGCCAGCAGTTCAACAGGGGATCTATTTGGAAACACCATATATTTT.

The V call is TRBV5-1, the J call TRBJ1-3, with D hard to call. V was shortened by 2 bases and J by 0 bases, with 6 bases between the two germline ends. Germline values: CDR1 SGHRS, CDR2 YFSETQ. This CDR3 comprises 14 residues. The CDR3 loop is CASSLQLSGNTIYF. The CDR3 nucleotides read TGCGCCAGCAGCTTACAGCTCTCTGGAAACACCATATATTTT.

This clone has a single count. V is TRBV9 and J is TRBJ2-3; perhaps TRBD2 as D (7 bases). Trimming left V 0 bases short and J 3 bases short, with 14 bases between. Per germline, CDR1 SGDLS and CDR2 YYNGEE. The CDR3 contains 16 residues. CDR3 amino acids: CASSVGRGGGTDTQYF. CDR3 in DNA: TGTGCCAGCAGCGTAGGTCGGGGAGGGGGTACAGATACGCAGTATTTT. Combining the CDR3 with reference TRBV9 and TRBJ2-3 gives the whole variable domain DSGVTQTPKHLITATGQRVTLRCSPRSGDLSVYWYQQSLDQGLQFLIQYYNGEERAKGNILERFSAQQFPDLHSELNLSSLELGDSALYFCASSVGRGGGTDTQYFGPGTRLTVL.

J is TRBJ2-1 and V is TRBV7-9; the match to TRBD1 covers 7 bases. Per the germline V gene, CDR1 is SEHNR and CDR2 is FQNEAQ (reference sequence). The CDR3 loop spans 15 amino acids. With V trimmed by 5 bases and J by 7 bases, 11 bases remained unmatched. The CDR3 DNA is TGTGCCAGCAGCCAAGGCAGGGGGAGTTTTAATGAGCAGTTCTTC. It is translated as CASSQGRGSFNEQFF.

The rearrangement joins TRBV4-1 to TRBJ2-7; 8 bases are a match to TRBD1. The CDR3 length is 15 residues. Germline-derived CDR1 and CDR2 are MGHRA and YSYEKL. V shed 4 bases and J 4 bases; nucleotides not matched to a gene: 9. The CDR3 DNA sequence: TGCGCCAGCAGCCCCCGAGACAGGGGAGGTTACGAGCAGTACTTC. Translation: CASSPRDRGGYEQYF.

The CDR3 region has the DNA TGTGCCAGCTCACCAAGAGGACAGACCTACGAGCAGTACTTC. It encodes CASSPRGQTYEQYF. This chain connects TRBV18 to TRBJ2-7; D may be TRBD1 (6 bases). The CDR3 runs to 14 residues. V was pared by 2 bases and J by 2 bases, with 10 bases between. CDR1 is KGHSH, CDR2 LQKENI, per germline. The full variable domain, rest sourced from reference TRBV18 and TRBJ2-7, is NAGVMQNPRHLVRRRGQEARLRCSPMKGHSHVYWYRQLPEEGLKFMVYLQKENIIDESGMPKERFSAEFPKEGPSILRIQQVVRGDSAAYFCASSPRGQTYEQYFGPGTRLTVT.

The CDR3 region has the DNA TGCAGCGCCATGATACAGGGGGCGCGATACTCCTACGAGCAGTACTTC. It yields the protein CSAMIQGARYSYEQYF. The chain combines TRBV29-1 with TRBJ2-7; 9 bases fit TRBD1. The ends lost 7 bases at V and 0 bases at J; junction bases unmatched: 13. Germline V gene sequence: CDR1 SQVTM, CDR2 ANQGSEA. The CDR3 is 16 residues long.

This clone has a single count. The chain carries TRBV19 and TRBJ2-7, with 7 bases that match TRBD2. The CDR3 totals 12 residues. Trimming cost V 5 bases and J 6 bases; bases outside gene matches: 4. Germline CDR1 is LNHDA and CDR2 is SQIVND (reference sequence). The CDR3 sequence is CASSSSGIEQYF. The CDR3 DNA is TGTGCCAGTAGTTCCAGCGGGATCGAGCAGTACTTC. Full variable domain (rest looked up from reference TRBV19 and TRBJ2-7): DGGITQSPKYLFRKEGQNVTLSCEQNLNHDAMYWYRQDPGQGLRLIYYSQIVNDFQKGDIAEGYSVSREKKESFPLTVTSAQKNPTAFYLCASSSSGIEQYFGPGTRLTVT.

V is TRBV7-6 and J is TRBJ2-5, with D unclear. The CDR3 is 13 amino acids. Germline loops: CDR1 SGHVS, CDR2 FNYEAQ. Trimming took off 5 bases at V and 6 bases at J, with 13 bases between the two ends. CDR3 bases: TGTGCCAGCAGCCTCGAGCCGTTCCAGACCCAGTACTTC. As protein: CASSLEPFQTQYF.

The chain couples TRBV10-3 to TRBJ2-1, with unresolved D. Trimming took 3 bases from V and 4 from J, leaving 4 bases between them. CDR1 is ENHRY and CDR2 is SYGVKD in the germline V gene. The CDR3 totals 12 residues. The CDR3: CAISDPYNEQFF. CDR3 nucleotides: TGTGCCATCAGTGATCCTTACAATGAGCAGTTCTTC.

The CDR3 spells CASTEGGGLVMGYNEQFF. CDR3 bases: TGTGCCAGCACCGAAGGGGGCGGGCTAGTAATGGGGTACAATGAGCAGTTCTTC. The gene calls are TRBV2 and TRBJ2-1, with 7 nucleotides matching TRBD1. V shed 7 bases, J shed 4 bases, and the junction held 19 bases outside the gene matches. The germline V gene encodes CDR1 SNHLY and CDR2 FYNNEI. The CDR3 runs to 18 residues.

As DNA, the CDR3 is TGTGCCAGCAGTTTATTAGCGGGAGGTGACACCGGGGAGCTGTTTTTT. Translated, it gives CASSLLAGGDTGELFF. This chain uses TRBV27 with TRBJ2-2, with TRBD2 identical over 10 bases. This CDR3 is 16 amino acids long. Germline-derived CDR1 and CDR2 are MNHEY and SMNVEV (reference sequence). The trim removed 1 base at V and 3 bases at J, leaving 2 bases unmatched.

To note about this clone: One end of the junction varies from germline; a read error may be responsible. This rearrangement joins TRBV2 to TRBJ2-1, with TRBD1 matching 8 bases. CDR3 length: 12 residues. In germline, CDR1 is SNHLY, CDR2 FYNNEI. CDR3 sequence (DNA): TGTGCCTGCAGACAGGGGCGGAATGAGCAGTTCTTC. Encoded protein: CACRQGRNEQFF. Using reference TRBV2 and TRBJ2-1 for the parts outside the CDR3, the full variable domain is EPEVTQTPSHQVTQMGQEVILRCVPISNHLYFYWYRQILGQKVEFLVSFYNNEISEKSEIFDDQFSVERPDGSNFTLKIRSTKLEDSAMYFCACRQGRNEQFFGPGTRLTVL.

The chain joins TRBV5-6 to TRBJ1-3, with unresolved D. CDR3 length equals 14 residues. Trimming removed 1 base at V and 0 bases at J, with 5 bases between. Germline CDR1 SGHDT, CDR2 YYEEEE. CDR3 loop: CASSLPSSGNTIYF. The DNA of the CDR3 is TGTGCCAGCAGCTTGCCGAGCTCTGGAAACACCATATATTTT.

The chain combines TRBV5-1 with TRBJ1-2; possibly TRBD1 for D (6 bases). The length of the CDR3 is 15 residues. The V and J ends lost 0 bases and 2 bases respectively, with 11 bases between them. Germline V gene lookup returns CDR1 SGHRS and CDR2 YFSETQ. The CDR3 reads CASSLDGTTNYGYTF. CDR3 DNA sequence: TGCGCCAGCAGCTTGGATGGGACAACCAACTATGGCTACACCTTC.

A word on this clone: In the same sample, other DNA sequences code for this CDR3. The chain carries TRBV12-3 or TRBV12-4 and TRBJ2-1; no firm D call. The CDR3 contains 12 residues. Trimming cost V 3 bases and J 6 bases, with 6 bases left between them. As DNA, the CDR3 is TGTGCCAGCAGTTTGTCTAGCAATGAGCAGTTCTTC. It yields the protein CASSLSSNEQFF.

This rearrangement joins TRBV5-1 to TRBJ2-1, with 11 bases matching TRBD2. This CDR3 has 17 amino acids. V trimming: 0 bases; J trimming: 7 bases; junction bases outside the gene matches: 9. The germline CDR1 and CDR2 sequences are SGHRS and YFSETQ. CDR3 sequence: CASSLAGLAVRLNEQFF. CDR3 coding DNA: TGCGCCAGCAGCTTGGCGGGACTAGCGGTCCGTCTAAATGAGCAGTTCTTC.

The V gene is TRBV29-1, the J gene TRBJ2-5; D is possibly TRBD1 (5 bases). This CDR3 has 12 amino acids. V was shortened by 7 bases and J by 2 bases, with 11 bases between the two germline ends. Germline V gene data show CDR1 as SQVTM and CDR2 as ANQGSEA. The CDR3 DNA reads as TGCAGCGGGAGACAGAGTCAAGAGACCCAGTACTTC. Amino acids: CSGRQSQETQYF. Full variable domain (missing parts from reference TRBV29-1 and TRBJ2-5): SAVISQKPSRDICQRGTSLTIQCQVDSQVTMMFWYRQQPGQSLTLIATANQGSEATYESGFVIDKFPISRPNLTFSTLTVSNMSPEDSSIYLCSGRQSQETQYFGPGTRLLVL.

The J gene is TRBJ1-4, the V gene TRBV12-3 or TRBV12-4; D is undetermined. The CDR3 runs to 11 residues. V dropped 3 bases and J dropped 9 bases, with 5 bases sitting between them. CDR3 protein: CASSFNKKLFF. For the CDR3, the DNA is TGTGCCAGCAGTTTTAACAAAAAACTGTTTTTT.